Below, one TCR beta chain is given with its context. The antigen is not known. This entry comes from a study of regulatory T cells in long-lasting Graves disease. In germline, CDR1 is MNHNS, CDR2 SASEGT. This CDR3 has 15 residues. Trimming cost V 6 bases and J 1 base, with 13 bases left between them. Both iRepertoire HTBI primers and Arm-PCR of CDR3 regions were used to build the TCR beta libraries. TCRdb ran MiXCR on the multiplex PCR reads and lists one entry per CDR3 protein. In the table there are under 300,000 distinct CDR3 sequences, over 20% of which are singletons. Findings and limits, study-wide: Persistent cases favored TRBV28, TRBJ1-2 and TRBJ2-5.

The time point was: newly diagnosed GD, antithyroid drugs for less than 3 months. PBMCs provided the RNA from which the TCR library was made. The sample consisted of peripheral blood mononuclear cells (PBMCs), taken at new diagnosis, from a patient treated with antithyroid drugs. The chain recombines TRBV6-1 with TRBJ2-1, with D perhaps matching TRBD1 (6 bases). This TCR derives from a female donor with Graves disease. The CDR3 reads CASSINTGSYNEQFF. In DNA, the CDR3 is TGTGCCAGCAGCATAAATACAGGGTCCTACAATGAGCAGTTCTTC.